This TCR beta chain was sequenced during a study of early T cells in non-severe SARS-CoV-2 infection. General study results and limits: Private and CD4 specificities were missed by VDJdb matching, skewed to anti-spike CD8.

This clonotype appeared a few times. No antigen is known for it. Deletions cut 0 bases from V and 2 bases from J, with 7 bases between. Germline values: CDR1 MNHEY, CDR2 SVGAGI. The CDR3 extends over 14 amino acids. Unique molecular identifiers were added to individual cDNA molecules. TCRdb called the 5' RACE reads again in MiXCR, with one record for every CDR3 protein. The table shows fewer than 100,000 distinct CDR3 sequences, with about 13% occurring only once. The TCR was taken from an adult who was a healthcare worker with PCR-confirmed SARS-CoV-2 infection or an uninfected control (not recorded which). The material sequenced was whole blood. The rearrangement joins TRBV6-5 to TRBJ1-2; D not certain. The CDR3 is CASSYSPTNYGYTF. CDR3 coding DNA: TGTGCCAGCAGTTACTCGCCTACAAACTATGGCTACACCTTC.